This TCR beta chain was captured in a study of control samples from healthy donors and cancer patients (dated by TCRdb to the early 2020s). Including the terminal cysteine and phenylalanine, the CDR3 comprises 14 residues. Only the CDR3 DNA is retained, 42 bases long and in frame from the first base. Deletion took 1 base off V and 7 bases off J, with a span of 13 bases between the germline ends. The germline V gene (reference sequence) provides CDR1 LGHDT and CDR2 YNNKEL. The library was built by means of the immunoSEQ multiplex PCR assay. In its TCRdb copy, this immuneACCESS table keeps in-frame sequences only and misses some clones. Where compared with another copy, unresolved V genes explain less than half of these, and the others have no known cause. The sample table shows fewer than 300,000 clones, and approximately 80% are seen once. Of the sample, less than 15% is held by the ten largest clones.

This clone was counted only a few times. The antigen it recognizes is unknown. Within one base of it there is no much larger clone, and no base qualities were kept. Sequencing was done on a sample of PBMCs. Here the chain combines TRBV3-1 (or the pseudogene TRBV3-2) and TRBJ1-2; the D gene is perhaps TRBD1, on 6 matching bases. This receptor was obtained from a woman aged 55-75 years with lung cancer. The CDR3 amino acid sequence is: CASSQGWGPFGYTF. The base sequence is TGTGCCAGCAGCCAAGGATGGGGGCCCTTTGGCTACACCTTC.